The subject of this entry is one T cell receptor beta chain. This sample stems from a study of blood T cell repertoires in COVID-19. Study details: Both acute and convalescent COVID-19 samples were obtained from the United States, Italy and Spain. Sources were T cells, B-cell-depleted T cells, or PBMCs; the material itself was cDNA or gDNA.

This CDR3 comprises 14 residues. Germline loops: CDR1 LGHDT, CDR2 YNNKEL (reference sequence). After removal of 2 bases from V and 2 bases from J, the junction contained 2 bases not matched to a gene. In the authors' workflow: Reference gene primer amplification gave estimated nucleated cell counts. Repertoires were generated with immunoSEQ multiplex PCR, while TCRdb's copy carries only in-frame clones and drops some. V and J calls and clone size are as listed in that table; D and trimming were resolved from the DNA. The sample includes about 220,000 clones, approximately 90% of them seen just once. The V and J genes are TRBV3-1 (or the pseudogene TRBV3-2) and TRBJ1-2; 7 positions match TRBD1. The sample was peripheral blood. This clonotype was obtained from a man aged 30 to 45 who had recovered from COVID-19. The DNA for the CDR3 is TGTGCCAGCAGCCAAACACAGGGGAACTATGGCTACACCTTC. Protein sequence: CASSQTQGNYGYTF.